This is a list of T cell receptor beta chains from one sample in a study of blood T cell repertoires in COVID-19. Here immunoSEQ multiplex PCR was the method, and the copy in TCRdb shows in-frame clones only, minus some. The sample lists fewer than 200,000 clones; roughly 88% were seen once. The sample taken for sequencing was peripheral blood. Receptors originate from a woman of 80 years or more with acute or convalescent COVID-19. CDR3s include the opening cysteine and the closing phenylalanine or tryptophan. D genes are given only for firm matches. Where a row states a size, it is once, few, many or the class of an expanded clone; other rows omit it.

V,size,D,J,CDR3,DNA
TRBV18,once,TRBD2,TRBJ2-7,CASWSGGGYEQYF,TGTGCCAGCTGGTCAGGCGGGGGCTACGAGCAGTACTTC
TRBV6-5,-,TRBD1,TRBJ1-2,CASSYRQGAFGYTF,TGTGCCAGCAGTTACCGACAGGGGGCGTTTGGCTACACCTTC
TRBV11-3,-,-,TRBJ1-1,CASSFTEGTEAFF,TGTGCCAGCAGCTTTACGGAGGGCACTGAAGCTTTCTTT
TRBV10-3,-,-,TRBJ1-5,CAISPQGHNQPQHF,TGTGCCATCAGCCCACAGGGCCACAATCAGCCCCAGCATTTT
TRBV10-3,-,TRBD1,TRBJ1-2,CAISASTGEGYTF,TGTGCCATCAGTGCTTCGACAGGGGAAGGCTACACCTTC
TRBV19,-,-,TRBJ1-5,CASNVWGDQPQHF,TGTGCCAGTAACGTGTGGGGGGATCAGCCCCAGCATTTT
TRBV2,-,TRBD1,TRBJ2-2,CASRDRTGATGELFF,TGTGCCAGCAGAGACAGAACAGGGGCCACCGGGGAGCTGTTTTTT
TRBV11-2,-,-,TRBJ1-5,CASSLEGGQPQHF,TGTGCCAGCAGCTTAGAAGGCGGTCAGCCCCAGCATTTT
TRBV9,-,TRBD2,TRBJ2-2,CASSARGDANTGELFF,TGTGCCAGCAGCGCGCGGGGGGACGCGAACACCGGGGAGCTGTTTTTT
TRBV11-2,-,TRBD2,TRBJ2-5,CASRRAGGQETQYF,TGTGCCAGCCGGAGAGCGGGAGGACAAGAGACCCAGTACTTC
TRBV7-9,-,TRBD1,TRBJ1-2,CASSQGESYGYTF,TGTGCCAGCAGCCAGGGGGAAAGTTATGGCTACACCTTC
TRBV5-4,-,TRBD1,TRBJ1-4,CASSLTGGGEKLFF,TGTGCCAGCAGCCTGACAGGGGGCGGTGAAAAACTGTTTTTT
TRBV7-2,-,-,TRBJ2-1,CASSSGAYNEQFF,TGTGCCAGCAGCTCGGGGGCCTACAATGAGCAGTTCTTC
TRBV5-6,-,TRBD1,TRBJ1-6,CASSTSGQIYNSPLHF,TGTGCCAGCAGCACGTCGGGACAGATCTATAATTCACCCCTCCACTTT
TRBV15,-,TRBD2,TRBJ2-7,CATSLGLASYEQYF,TGTGCCACCAGCCTTGGACTAGCCTCCTACGAGCAGTACTTC
TRBV6-6,-,TRBD2,TRBJ2-1,CASSYVLAGRPAEQFF,TGTGCCAGCAGTTACGTCCTAGCGGGGCGCCCCGCTGAGCAGTTCTTC
TRBV27,-,-,TRBJ1-6,CASSFFPDSPLHF,TGTGCCAGCAGTTTTTTCCCCGATTCACCCCTCCACTTT
TRBV10-3,-,TRBD1,TRBJ1-3,CAISSSGGTASGNTIYF,TGTGCCATCAGTTCCTCGGGGGGGACAGCCTCTGGAAACACCATATATTTT
TRBV5-1,-,TRBD2,TRBJ2-3,CASSYSGGEADTQYF,TGCGCCAGCAGCTACAGCGGGGGGGAGGCAGATACGCAGTATTTT
TRBV7-2,-,TRBD2,TRBJ2-5,CASSFLSGRGRGETQYF,TGTGCCAGCAGCTTTCTCAGCGGGAGGGGAAGGGGGGAGACCCAGTACTTC
TRBV29-1,-,TRBD1,TRBJ2-1,CSVAPGQGYNEQFF,TGCAGCGTTGCACCGGGACAGGGCTACAATGAGCAGTTCTTC
TRBV5-1,-,-,TRBJ2-1,CASAGRDYNEQFF,TGCGCCAGCGCGGGACGCGACTACAATGAGCAGTTCTTC
TRBV14,once,TRBD2,TRBJ2-1,CASSQHPPRAGGFDEQFF,TGTGCCAGCAGCCAACACCCCCCTCGGGCGGGAGGTTTCGATGAGCAGTTCTTC
TRBV6-6,-,-,TRBJ1-5,CASSFRGGQPQHF,TGTGCCAGCAGTTTCAGGGGCGGTCAGCCCCAGCATTTT
TRBV4-2,-,TRBD1,TRBJ1-6,CASSQTGQANSPLHF,TGTGCCAGCAGCCAAACAGGACAGGCAAATTCACCCCTCCACTTT
TRBV9,-,TRBD2,TRBJ2-6,CASSPRGEISGANVLTF,TGTGCCAGCAGCCCCCGGGGGGAGATCTCTGGGGCCAACGTCCTGACTTTC
TRBV10-2,-,-,TRBJ1-1,CASSEVAGVNTEAFF,TGCGCCAGCAGTGAGGTCGCAGGGGTAAACACTGAAGCTTTCTTT
TRBV10-3,-,TRBD2,TRBJ2-1,CAIRGGSVTSSYNEQFF,TGTGCCATCAGGGGGGGGAGTGTAACTAGCTCCTACAATGAGCAGTTCTTC
TRBV12-3/TRBV12-4,-,-,TRBJ2-5,CASSPGVQETQYF,TGTGCCAGCAGTCCGGGGGTCCAAGAGACCCAGTACTTC
TRBV19,-,TRBD1,TRBJ2-2,CASSPSQGDTGELFF,TGTGCCAGTAGTCCTTCGCAGGGGGACACCGGGGAGCTGTTTTTT
TRBV6-6,-,-,TRBJ1-6,CASSYDGRLNSPLHF,TGTGCCAGCAGTTACGACGGCAGGTTGAATTCACCCCTCCACTTT
TRBV10-3,-,TRBD1,TRBJ1-1,CAISWTGGMNTEAFF,TGTGCCATCAGTTGGACAGGGGGGATGAACACTGAAGCTTTCTTT
TRBV4-3,-,TRBD1,TRBJ1-2,CASSQVTGIYGYTF,TGCGCCAGCAGCCAGGTGACAGGGATCTATGGCTACACCTTC
TRBV19,-,TRBD1,TRBJ1-2,CASSWGAGGDYGYTF,TGTGCCAGTAGTTGGGGGGCAGGGGGCGACTATGGCTACACCTTC
TRBV12-3/TRBV12-4,-,TRBD2,TRBJ2-5,CASSTGRGAQYF,TGTGCCAGCAGTACCGGACGGGGGGCCCAGTACTTC
TRBV30,-,-,TRBJ2-1,CAWCPTGYNEQFF,TGTGCCTGGTGCCCCACAGGATACAATGAGCAGTTCTTC
TRBV7-2,once,TRBD2,TRBJ2-3,CASSLVLAGGSAYTQYF,TGTGCCAGCAGCTTAGTGCTAGCGGGGGGCTCCGCGTATACGCAGTATTTT
TRBV7-2,once,TRBD1,TRBJ1-2,CASSPTGTFYGYTF,TGTGCCAGCAGCCCGACAGGGACGTTCTATGGCTACACCTTC
TRBV5-1,-,TRBD2,TRBJ2-7,CASSSGSTSDYEQYF,TGCGCCAGCAGCTCAGGCAGCACTAGCGACTACGAGCAGTACTTC
TRBV5-1,-,TRBD2,TRBJ2-3,CASSLALAGAADTQYF,TGCGCCAGCAGCTTGGCGCTAGCGGGAGCCGCAGATACGCAGTATTTT
TRBV2,-,-,TRBJ2-1,CASSEFGRRHNEQFF,TGTGCCAGCAGTGAATTCGGCAGGCGCCACAATGAGCAGTTCTTC
TRBV4-2,-,TRBD1,TRBJ1-2,CASSRNRGGNYGYTF,TGTGCCAGCAGCCGCAACAGGGGAGGAAACTATGGCTACACCTTC
TRBV30,-,TRBD2,TRBJ2-7,CAWALAGGNIAYEQYF,TGTGCCTGGGCGCTAGCGGGAGGAAATATAGCCTACGAGCAGTACTTC
TRBV30,few,TRBD1,TRBJ1-2,CAWRRQGWKGYTF,TGTGCCTGGAGGAGACAGGGGTGGAAAGGCTACACCTTC